This TCR beta chain comes out of a study of T cells after posttransplantation cyclophosphamide. The assay was immunoSEQ multiplex PCR, and TCRdb's table has in-frame clones only and misses some. Of around 3,600 clones in the sample, about 81% are singletons; the top ten hold roughly three fifths. As for this clone: Antigen: not known. The sample contains more than one DNA sequence encoding this CDR3.

Germline values: CDR1 SGHDN, CDR2 FVKESK. The V end was cut by 2 bases, the J end by 1 base, with 8 bases between. CDR3 length: 14 amino acids. Study-level points and caveats: Skin or GI-infiltrating T cells shared few TRB sequences with blood. TRB clonality was highly associated with recipient CMV seropositivity and reactivation.

Controls had myeloablative marrow grafts with methotrexate and calcineurin inhibitor, sampled at 1 year. The specimen comprised PBMCs, sampled after allogeneic stem cell transplant with calcineurin inhibitor and methotrexate. The chain carries TRBV14 and TRBJ2-5; D not certain. The sequence was obtained from a female patient in her forties or fifties who received an allogeneic stem cell transplant from an unrelated donor, was CMV-positive, and had acute and chronic GVHD. Some T cells may trace back to the graft donor. The CDR3 reads CASSQNRAQETQYF. The CDR3 DNA reads as TGTGCCAGCAGCCAAAACAGAGCCCAAGAGACCCAGTACTTC. Together with reference TRBV14 and TRBJ2-5, the CDR3 gives the full variable domain: EAGVTQFPSHSVIEKGQTVTLRCDPISGHDNLYWYRRVMGKEIKFLLHFVKESKQDESGMPNNRFLAERTGGTYSTLKVQPAELEDSGVYFCASSQNRAQETQYFGPGTRLLVL.